This is a list of T cell receptor beta chains from one sample in a study of brain T cells in children with intractable seizures. The data were produced by immunoSEQ multiplex PCR, yet TCRdb's version contains in-frame clones alone and is incomplete. The repertoire holds approximately 1,900 clones, with about 72% as singletons. The sample consisted of resected brain tissue, taken at surgery. The receptors stem from a girl aged 2 to 10 with tuberous sclerosis and intractable seizures. Both conserved end residues are part of each CDR3. Fields, in order: J gene, V gene, clone size, D gene, CDR3 DNA, CDR3 protein. D genes are given only for firm matches. Clone size, where shown, is once, few, many, or a class for clones that have expanded.

TRBJ2-2 TRBV5-1 NA NA TGCGCCAGCAGCTTGGATCGGGAGCTGTTTTTT CASSLDRELFF
TRBJ2-7 TRBV18 NA TRBD1 TGTGCCAGCTCACCCCGACAGGGGGCAAACTCCTACGAGCAGTACTTC CASSPRQGANSYEQYF
TRBJ1-1 TRBV4-2 NA NA TGTGCCAGCAGCCACAGCCGGAGCCAAAGGGCGGACACTGAAGCTTTCTTT CASSHSRSQRADTEAFF
TRBJ1-1 TRBV5-4 NA NA TGTGCCAGCAGCTTGGGGCAGTACACTGAAGCTTTCTTT CASSLGQYTEAFF
TRBJ1-1 TRBV11-3 NA NA TGTGCCAGCAGCGGGGGAGGGAACACTGAAGCTTTCTTT CASSGGGNTEAFF
TRBJ2-1 TRBV15 NA TRBD1 TGTGCCACCACCGAGACCGACAGGGACGATGAGCAGTTCTTC CATTETDRDDEQFF
TRBJ2-1 TRBV19 few TRBD2 TGTGCCAGTAGTACCAGCGGGGGGTATGAGCAGTTCTTC CASSTSGGYEQFF
TRBJ1-2 TRBV19 few NA TGTGCCAGTAGTATAACAGGGTCTAACTATGGCTACACCTTC CASSITGSNYGYTF
TRBJ2-2 TRBV18 NA NA TGTGCCAGCTCACCCTCACCGGCGGGGCCTAACACCGGGGAGCTGTTTTTT CASSPSPAGPNTGELFF
TRBJ1-1 TRBV11-2 few NA TGTGCCAGCAGCTTATATCGCATGAACACTGAAGCTTTCTTT CASSLYRMNTEAFF
TRBJ2-3 TRBV29-1 few NA TGCAGCGTTGTTGGAGGGCTCACAGATACGCAGTATTTT CSVVGGLTDTQYF
TRBJ2-1 TRBV4-2 NA TRBD2 TGTGCCAGCAGCCAAGTTCCTGGGACTAGCGGTAATGAGCAGTTCTTC CASSQVPGTSGNEQFF
TRBJ1-1 TRBV6-2/TRBV6-3 NA TRBD1 TGTGCCAGCAGTGCATCGACAGGGAGGACTGAAGCTTTCTTT CASSASTGRTEAFF
TRBJ2-7 TRBV5-6 NA TRBD2 TGTGCCCGCAGCTACGGGGGGGGAGGGCCGTACGAGCAGTACTTC CARSYGGGGPYEQYF
TRBJ1-1 TRBV7-9 NA TRBD1 TGTGCCAGCAGCTTAAGTCAGGGGGCGTCTGGCACTGAAGCTTTCTTT CASSLSQGASGTEAFF
TRBJ2-7 TRBV27 NA NA TGTGCCAGCAGTTTTTTGGGCAGTTACTACGAGCAGTACTTC CASSFLGSYYEQYF
TRBJ2-1 TRBV6-5 NA NA TGTGCCAGCAGTCGACCCGGGACATCCTACAATGAGCAGTTCTTC CASSRPGTSYNEQFF
TRBJ1-5 TRBV5-5 once NA TGTGCCAGCAGCTTTTTGTGGCAGAACCATCAGCCCCAGCATTTT CASSFLWQNHQPQHF
TRBJ1-5 TRBV19 NA TRBD1 TGTGCCAGTAGTATCGGGACAGCCAATCAGCCCCAGCATTTT CASSIGTANQPQHF
TRBJ2-6 TRBV24-1 NA NA TGTGCCACCAGTGATCCGGGGACGGGGGACTCTGGGGCCAACGTCCTGACTTTC CATSDPGTGDSGANVLTF
TRBJ1-1 TRBV6-5 once TRBD1 TGTGCCAGCAGTCGACAGGGGAGCAGAACTGAAGCTTTCTTT CASSRQGSRTEAFF
TRBJ1-5 TRBV19 once NA TGTGCCACTACAAGGGGATTTAATCAGCCCCAGCATTTT CATTRGFNQPQHF
TRBJ1-1 TRBV11-2 NA NA TGTGCCAGCAGCAATAGGGGGGTCACTGAAGCTTTCTTT CASSNRGVTEAFF
TRBJ2-1 TRBV6-4 NA TRBD2 TGTGCCAGCAGTGAATCCCAGCGGGGGGAATACAATGAGCAGTTCTTC CASSESQRGEYNEQFF
TRBJ1-3 TRBV9 few NA TGTGCCAGCAGCGTTGACAGCCCCTCTGGAAACACCATATATTTT CASSVDSPSGNTIYF
TRBJ1-5 TRBV6-5 NA TRBD1 TGTGCCAGCAGTTCCGGGACAGGGAATCAGCCCCAGCATTTT CASSSGTGNQPQHF
TRBJ2-7 TRBV15 NA NA TGTGCCACCAGCTTGGAGAGATCCTACGAGCAGTACTTC CATSLERSYEQYF
TRBJ1-1 TRBV5-4 NA TRBD1 TGTGCCAGCAGCTCCTGGACAGGGAGGAACACTGAAGCTTTCTTT CASSSWTGRNTEAFF
TRBJ1-4 TRBV4-2 NA NA TGTGCCAGCAGCCAAGCGACAGGAGGGGGTGAAAAACTGTTTTTT CASSQATGGGEKLFF
TRBJ1-1 TRBV19 few NA TGTGCCAGTACCCTGGGTCGCGAAGCTTTCTTT CASTLGREAFF
TRBJ2-7 TRBV6-4 NA TRBD2 TGTGCCAGCAGTCCTAGCGGGGGGGCAGACGAGCAGTACTTC CASSPSGGADEQYF
TRBJ2-2 TRBV24-1 NA TRBD2 TGTGCCACCAGTGACCCCGGGACTAGCGGTAACACCGGGGAGCTGTTTTTT CATSDPGTSGNTGELFF
TRBJ1-1 TRBV19 NA NA TGTGCCAGTAGTACGCTGGAGGGTGCTAATGAAGCTTTCTTT CASSTLEGANEAFF
TRBJ2-7 TRBV11-2 few NA TGTGCCAGCAGCTTAAATGAGATAACATCCCTCTACGAGCAGTACTTC CASSLNEITSLYEQYF
TRBJ2-4 TRBV4-1 once TRBD2 TGCGCCAGCAGCCAAGGGAGGCAGCGGGGGGAGGAGAAAAACATTCAGTACTTC CASSQGRQRGEEKNIQYF
TRBJ1-1 TRBV19 NA NA TGTGCCAGTAGGAACACTGAAGCTTTCTTT CASRNTEAFF
TRBJ2-7 TRBV4-3 NA TRBD1 TGCGCCAGCAGCCAGATGCCGGGACAGGGGTCCGAGCAGTACTTC CASSQMPGQGSEQYF
TRBJ2-1 TRBV5-1 NA TRBD2 TGCGCCAGCAGCGGGACCCTCCCCGCTAGCGGGGGCTACAATGAGCAGTTCTTC CASSGTLPASGGYNEQFF
TRBJ2-1 TRBV6-5 few NA TGTGCCAGCAGCTTCGCCGAGGGGGTCGATGAGCAGTTCTTC CASSFAEGVDEQFF
TRBJ2-5 TRBV5-6 NA TRBD2 TGTGCCAGCAGCTTGGTATTTCGGGGGGGCTTGGGAGAGACCCAGTACTTC CASSLVFRGGLGETQYF
TRBJ1-1 TRBV2 NA NA TGTGCCAGCGGGGGAGGGAATCACGATCCCCCCGCTTTCTTT CASGGGNHDPPAFF
TRBJ2-1 TRBV5-4 few TRBD2 TGTGCCAGCAGCTTGGCCGGGAGGGATGAGCAGTTCTTC CASSLAGRDEQFF